This TCR beta chain was sequenced for a study of blood T cell repertoires in COVID-19. Sequencing used immunoSEQ multiplex PCR; TCRdb keeps in-frame clones, though not all of them. This sample has fewer than 300,000 clones, with 75% to 95% found just once. Germline CDR1 is GTSNPN and CDR2 is SVGIG (reference sequence). The V gene lost 0 bases and the J gene lost 4 bases, with 9 bases spanning the gap. The CDR3 loop spans 13 amino acids. The chain joins TRBV30 to TRBJ1-2; the D gene is possibly TRBD1 (6 bases). This receptor was taken from a young woman who had recovered from COVID-19. The source material was PBMCs or T cells enriched from blood (not recorded which). The CDR3 sequence: CAWSVQGRYGYTF. CDR3 in DNA: TGTGCCTGGAGTGTACAGGGCCGCTATGGCTACACCTTC.